Below are 32 T cell receptor beta chains sequenced from a single sample in a study of multiple sclerosis patients with progressive multifocal leukoencephalopathy. Time point specified: time of PML onset. Generated by immunoSEQ multiplex PCR, the TCRdb table keeps only in-frame clones and is missing some. The profile shows approximately 35,000 clones, less than 90% of them singletons. Sequencing used PBMCs, obtained from a patient treated with natalizumab. These receptors originate from a human donor with progressive multifocal leukoencephalopathy.

This chain links TRBV5-1 with TRBJ2-7; 7 bases fit TRBD1. V dropped 3 bases and J dropped 3; count of bases not matched to a gene: 6. This CDR3 comprises 14 residues. The germline CDR1 and CDR2 sequences are SGHRS and YFSETQ. The DNA for the CDR3 is TGCGCCAGCAGCTCCGGACAGGCTGTCTACGAGCAGTACTTC. Translated, it gives CASSSGQAVYEQYF.

J is TRBJ1-1 and V is TRBV19; the D gene is possibly TRBD1 (5 bases). Germline-derived CDR1 and CDR2 are LNHDA and SQIVND (reference sequence). CDR3 size: 13 residues. V lost 6 bases to trimming and J lost 4 bases, with 12 bases between them. This chain's CDR3 is CASSSRVTTEAFF. CDR3 DNA: TGTGCCAGTAGCTCCAGGGTTACCACTGAAGCTTTCTTT.

The chain is built from TRBV5-4 and TRBJ1-2; TRBD1 matches at 7 bases. Germline V gives CDR1 SGHNT, CDR2 YYREEE (reference sequence). The trim removed 3 bases at V and 2 bases at J, leaving 7 bases unmatched. The CDR3 runs to 15 residues. CDR3 nucleotides: TGTGCCAGCAGCTCCGATATACAGGGGAACTATGGCTACACCTTC. Its translation is CASSSDIQGNYGYTF.

This clone was seen more than once but under ten times. The rearrangement links TRBV27 to TRBJ2-3, with TRBD2 matching 9 bases. Germline V gives CDR1 MNHEY, CDR2 SMNVEV (reference sequence). The CDR3 loop spans 16 amino acids. After removal of 5 bases from V and 2 bases from J, the junction contained 8 bases not matched to a gene. CDR3 protein: CASSPPRGGPTDTQYF. DNA for the CDR3: TGTGCCAGCAGTCCCCCGCGGGGGGGACCCACAGATACGCAGTATTTT.

The chain uses TRBV19 and TRBJ1-1, with TRBD1 identical over 9 bases. The CDR3 covers 15 residues. Trimming took 4 bases from V and 6 from J; bases not matched to a gene: 9. Looked up from germline, CDR1 is LNHDA and CDR2 is SQIVND (reference sequence). The CDR3 here is CASSTRQGGRPEAFF. In DNA form, the CDR3 reads TGTGCCAGTAGTACTCGACAGGGGGGAAGGCCTGAAGCTTTCTTT.

The J gene is TRBJ2-7, the V gene TRBV7-9; maybe TRBD2 (6 bases). CDR1 and CDR2 (germline): SEHNR, FQNEAQ (reference sequence). The ends were cut back, 5 bases at V and 5 bases at J, with 25 bases in the middle. This CDR3 has 17 residues. CDR3 protein: CASSLHVGTGVDDEQYF. The CDR3 bases are TGTGCCAGCAGCCTCCATGTAGGGACGGGAGTTGATGACGAGCAGTACTTC.

This sequence joins TRBV6-4 and TRBJ2-1; no clear D gene. CDR1 is MRHNA and CDR2 is SNTAGT in the germline V gene. Trimming stripped 11 bases from V and 9 bases from J, with 20 bases between. CDR3 length equals 13 residues. CDR3 sequence reads: CACGREEAGEQFF. Written as DNA, the CDR3 is TGTGCCTGCGGCCGTGAGGAAGCTGGTGAGCAGTTCTTC.

The genes are TRBV4-3 and TRBJ1-2, with a tentative D call TRBD1 (5 bases). The CDR3 runs to 13 residues. Germline V gene sequence: CDR1 LGHNA, CDR2 YSLEER. The V end was cut by 3 bases, the J end by 8 bases, with 13 bases between. The CDR3 protein is CASSQSGTGGYTF. CDR3 coding DNA: TGCGCCAGCAGCCAGTCCGGGACGGGAGGCTACACCTTC.

The chain joins TRBV6-5 to TRBJ2-7, with D tentatively TRBD1 or TRBD2 (6 bases each). CDR1 MNHEY and CDR2 SVGAGI come from the germline V gene. V was trimmed by 2 bases and J by 3 bases, leaving 11 bases between them. The CDR3 is 14 residues long. CDR3 amino acids: CASSYGGPGYEQYF. The CDR3 DNA follows: TGTGCCAGCAGTTACGGGGGGCCGGGCTACGAGCAGTACTTC.

The chain employs TRBV5-1 and TRBJ2-5, with TRBD2 as a possible D gene (6 bases). The germline V and J ends were trimmed by 0 bases and 0 bases, with 9 bases remaining between them. CDR1 and CDR2 (germline): SGHRS, YFSETQ. The CDR3 has 15 amino acids. CDR3 sequence reads: CASSLGVADQETQYF. The CDR3 nucleotides are TGCGCCAGCAGCTTGGGGGTAGCGGACCAAGAGACCCAGTACTTC.

The gene calls are TRBV5-4 and TRBJ2-1; perhaps TRBD2 as D (7 bases). CDR1 and CDR2 (germline): SGHNT, YYREEE (reference sequence). Between the trimmed V and J ends, which lost 0 bases and 7 bases, there was a span of 11 bases. This CDR3 spans 14 amino acids. The CDR3 protein is CASSLVGGGNEQFF. CDR3 bases: TGTGCCAGCAGCTTGGTGGGAGGGGGGAATGAGCAGTTCTTC.

This clone has only one observation. The rearrangement joins TRBV7-9 to TRBJ2-1, with 7 positions matching TRBD1. The CDR3 runs 15 residues. V was clipped by 2 bases and J by 7 bases; unmatched bases: 8. Germline CDR1 and CDR2: SEHNR and FQNEAQ (reference sequence). The CDR3 nucleotides read TGTGCCAGCAGCTTAAGGAGAGCAGGGGGAAATGAGCAGTTCTTC. It specifies CASSLRRAGGNEQFF.

The V and J genes are TRBV18 and TRBJ2-2; 7 bases agree with TRBD1. Trimming at V came to 8 bases and at J to 2 bases, leaving 8 bases not matched to a gene. The CDR3 runs 15 residues. From germline, CDR1 is KGHSH and CDR2 LQKENI. The CDR3 protein is CASAPRGGNTGELFF. The CDR3 nucleotides are TGTGCCAGCGCTCCGCGAGGGGGCAACACCGGGGAGCTGTTTTTT.

The rearrangement links TRBV5-6 to TRBJ2-2; tentatively, D is TRBD1 (6 bases). This CDR3 is 15 amino acids long. Trimming took off 4 bases at V and 5 bases at J, with 15 bases between the two ends. The V gene's germline CDR1 is SGHDT and CDR2 YYEEEE. CDR3 loop: CASSKRQVGTGELFF. Written as DNA, the CDR3 is TGTGCCAGCAGCAAAAGACAGGTTGGAACCGGGGAGCTGTTTTTT.

The chain has TRBV4-3 and TRBJ1-3; D gene ambiguous. This CDR3 comprises 14 residues. V shed 0 bases and J shed 7 bases, with 10 bases lying between them. Germline values: CDR1 LGHNA, CDR2 YSLEER. CDR3 residues: CASSQDRSGNTIYF. The CDR3 DNA follows: TGCGCCAGCAGCCAAGATCGGTCCGGGAACACCATATATTTT.

This clone was counted only a few times. The gene calls are TRBV4-2 and TRBJ1-4, with 7 bases matching TRBD1. V shed 5 bases and J 0 bases; nucleotides not matched to a gene: 9. The CDR3 loop spans 17 amino acids. Germline V gene data show CDR1 as LGHNA and CDR2 as YNFKEQ. CDR3 sequence reads: CASSSRTGTATNEKLFF. The CDR3 DNA is TGTGCCAGCAGCTCCCGGACAGGAACGGCAACTAATGAAAAACTGTTTTTT.

The rearrangement uses TRBV12-5 and TRBJ1-4; weak D call: TRBD1 (6 bases). Germline V gene data show CDR1 as LGHNT and CDR2 as FRNRAP. This CDR3 has 15 residues. The V end was cut by 3 bases, the J end by 5 bases, with 13 bases between. The CDR3: CASGFRRGANEKLFF. The CDR3 DNA reads as TGTGCTAGTGGTTTCCGTAGGGGGGCCAATGAAAAACTGTTTTTT.

This chain links TRBV6-1 with TRBJ1-5, with D uncertain. The CDR3 is 14 residues long. The V end lost 10 bases, the J end lost 1 base, and 14 bases lay between the germline ends. Germline-derived CDR1 and CDR2 are MNHNS and SASEGT. CDR3 protein: CATTRRGSNQPQHF. CDR3 DNA: TGTGCCACCACCCGAAGAGGAAGCAATCAGCCCCAGCATTTT.

This clone was detected a few times. The CDR3 here is CASSGRRQDTGELFF. The CDR3 DNA sequence: TGTGCCAGCAGTGGCCGGAGGCAGGACACCGGGGAGCTGTTTTTT. The genes are TRBV6-5 and TRBJ2-2, with a weak D call TRBD2 (5 bases). The germline CDR1 and CDR2 sequences are MNHEY and SVGAGI. V was pared by 5 bases and J by 3 bases, with 13 bases between. The CDR3 loop spans 15 amino acids.

The chain has TRBV7-9 and TRBJ1-1, with D uncertain. Germline CDR1 reads SEHNR; CDR2 reads FQNEAQ (reference sequence). V was cut by 0 bases and J by 1 base, with 3 bases left in between. The CDR3 sequence is 13 residues long. CDR3 DNA: TGTGCCAGCAGCTTAGCTAGGAACACTGAAGCTTTCTTT. It encodes CASSLARNTEAFF.

This chain connects TRBV9 to TRBJ2-7; 8 nucleotides agree with TRBD2. Losses at the gene ends were 2 bases for V and 2 bases for J; bases not matched to a gene: 6. Germline V lookup: CDR1 SGDLS, CDR2 YYNGEE. The CDR3 covers 15 residues. The CDR3: CASSVSSGPTYEQYF. The CDR3 DNA is TGTGCCAGCAGCGTCTCTAGCGGGCCAACCTACGAGCAGTACTTC.

The V call is TRBV11-2, the J call TRBJ2-7, with 8 bases that match TRBD2. From germline, CDR1 is SGHAT and CDR2 FQNNGV. CDR3 length: 15 residues. With 2 bases clipped from V and 0 bases from J, the junction kept 3 bases outside the gene matches. CDR3 residues: CASSLRGGGSYEQYF. CDR3 nucleotides: TGTGCCAGCAGCTTACGGGGGGGAGGCTCCTACGAGCAGTACTTC.

This chain uses TRBV10-1 with TRBJ1-4; 10 bases align to TRBD1. Germline V gene lookup returns CDR1 WNHNN and CDR2 SYGVQD (reference sequence). V shed 6 bases, J shed 8 bases, and the junction held 6 bases outside the gene matches. The CDR3 extends over 14 amino acids. The CDR3 coding sequence is TGCGCCAGCAGCCAGACAGGGGGCGACGAAAAACTGTTTTTT. Its translation is CASSQTGGDEKLFF.

The count of this clone is one. For the CDR3, the DNA is TGTGCCAGCCACGCCTATATTAACACAGATACGCAGTATTTT. Encoded protein: CASHAYINTDTQYF. V is TRBV2 and J is TRBJ2-3; D is unclear. This CDR3 is built from 14 residues. Trimming took off 8 bases at V and 2 bases at J, with 14 bases between the two ends. The V gene's germline CDR1 is SNHLY and CDR2 FYNNEI.

The chain recombines TRBV19 with TRBJ1-1, with a possible D match to TRBD1 (6 bases). CDR1 and CDR2 from the germline V gene are LNHDA and SQIVND (reference sequence). The ends were cut back, 0 bases at V and 4 bases at J, with 15 bases in the middle. CDR3 length: 16 residues. The CDR3 region is CASSIESGGWTTEAFF. For the CDR3, the DNA is TGTGCCAGTAGTATAGAGTCCGGGGGCTGGACCACTGAAGCTTTCTTT.

The CDR3 nucleotides are TGTGCCAGCAGGGGCACGGGGGAGCAGTTCTTC. It translates to CASRGTGEQFF. The chain is built from TRBV9 and TRBJ2-1; TRBD2 might be the D (5 bases). V shed 5 bases and J shed 10 bases, with 10 bases lying between them. The germline V gene has CDR1 SGDLS and CDR2 YYNGEE. The CDR3 is 11 amino acids. Together with reference TRBV9 and TRBJ2-1, the CDR3 gives the full variable domain: DSGVTQTPKHLITATGQRVTLRCSPRSGDLSVYWYQQSLDQGLQFLIQYYNGEERAKGNILERFSAQQFPDLHSELNLSSLELGDSALYFCASRGTGEQFFGPGTRLTVL.

This chain joins TRBV25-1 and TRBJ2-7; D is unclear. V lost 7 bases, J lost 5 bases, and 9 bases lay in between. The CDR3 has 11 residues. Germline CDR1 MGHDK, CDR2 SYGVNS. The CDR3 nucleotides read TGTGCCAGCAAGGTTATGAACGAGCAGTACTTC. Translating gives CASKVMNEQYF.

The chain joins TRBV27 to TRBJ2-7; 7 nucleotides agree with TRBD1. The CDR3 has 15 amino acids. V dropped 6 bases and J dropped 2; count of bases not matched to a gene: 10. Germline CDR1 MNHEY, CDR2 SMNVEV (reference sequence). The chain's CDR3 is CASRPSRDSPYEQYF. The DNA for the CDR3 is TGTGCCAGCAGGCCAAGCCGGGACAGCCCCTACGAGCAGTACTTC.

The table lists this clone with a few counts. The V gene is TRBV6-5, the J gene TRBJ2-2; TRBD2 matches at 7 bases. V shed 2 bases and J 6 bases; nucleotides not matched to a gene: 9. This CDR3 contains 16 residues. Germline V lookup: CDR1 MNHEY, CDR2 SVGAGI. CDR3 loop: CASSYERGKGAGELFF. Written as DNA, the CDR3 is TGTGCCAGCAGTTACGAGCGGGGCAAGGGTGCCGGGGAGCTGTTTTTT.

This sequence joins TRBV9 and TRBJ2-2, with 7 nucleotides matching TRBD2. The CDR3 length is 17 residues. The J segment lost 1 base and the V segment lost 3 bases, leaving 9 bases of the junction unmatched. Germline V gives CDR1 SGDLS, CDR2 YYNGEE. The CDR3 region has the DNA TGTGCCAGCAGCGAGCCCGGGAGGAGCGGGAACACCGGGGAGCTGTTTTTT. Its protein product is CASSEPGRSGNTGELFF.

This clone came up once. This rearrangement joins TRBV11-2 to TRBJ2-7; D might be TRBD2 (6 bases). The CDR3 has 15 amino acids. The germline V gene has CDR1 SGHAT and CDR2 FQNNGV. Trimming removed 1 base from V and 1 base from J, with 11 bases in between. CDR3 nucleotide sequence: TGTGCCAGCAGCTTAGTACAAGGAGGGTCCTACGAGCAGTACTTC. Amino acids: CASSLVQGGSYEQYF.

This clone has just one count. This chain links TRBV5-1 with TRBJ2-5; no definite D call. Germline values: CDR1 SGHRS, CDR2 YFSETQ. Trimming removed 2 bases at V and 3 bases at J, with 8 bases between. The CDR3 covers 13 residues. This CDR3 reads CASSLVFEETQYF. The CDR3 DNA is TGCGCCAGCAGCTTAGTGTTCGAAGAGACCCAGTACTTC.